The clone carrying this TCR beta chain came up a few times. Its antigen is unidentified. One entry per CDR3 protein, called by TCRdb with MiXCR from the 5' RACE reads. The sample includes approximately 110,000 distinct CDR3 sequences, 6.5% to 8% of them seen just once. The sample is drawn from a study of T cells after yellow fever vaccination. At the level of the study: For low cell numbers, libraries were made with SMART-Seq v4 Ultra Low Input.

Findings and limits, study-wide: In FACS-sorted repertoires, abundant clonotypes from the bulk population could appear as contaminants. Faster peaking, at day 5 versus 15, marked a secondary response that was weaker. Most primary-vaccination clones recurred post-booster (roughly 96% CD4, 88% CD8).

The sample here was CD4+ T cells sorted from PBMCs, taken less than 11 days after the first yellow fever vaccination. This sequence was found in a man in his late teens or twenties who received the YFV17D yellow fever vaccine.

In DNA form, the CDR3 reads TGTGCCAGCGATTCCGGTAGGGGGAACACTGAAGCTTTCTTT. As protein: CASDSGRGNTEAFF. The rearrangement joins TRBV12-3 or TRBV12-4 to TRBJ1-1; TRBD1 is a possible D gene (5 bases). There are 14 residues in the CDR3. V shed 8 bases and J shed 1 base, with 14 bases lying between them.